These 3 T cell receptor beta chains were sequenced from one sample in a study of cytomegalovirus exposure and HLA in healthy donors. The PCR ran on 60 Vbeta and 13 Jbeta primers. Clones were sequenced by immunoSEQ multiplex PCR, and TCRdb holds only the in-frame ones, with some missing. The sample totals about 40,000 clones. Material: PBMCs. These receptors all come from a human donor in good health.

The CDR3 protein is CASSPQRGGRTDTQYF. The CDR3 DNA reads as TGTGCCAGCAGCCCCCAGCGGGGGGGCCGAACAGATACGCAGTATTTT. The chain recombines TRBV7-2 with TRBJ2-3; 10 bases agree with TRBD2. This CDR3 is 16 amino acids long. Germline assignment: CDR1 SGHTA and CDR2 FQGNSA. J was trimmed by 3 bases and V by 5 bases; bases with no gene match: 8.

The J gene is TRBJ2-2, the V gene TRBV6-1; D gene ambiguous. The CDR3 runs 15 residues. The germline V gene has CDR1 MNHNS and CDR2 SASEGT. The V and J ends lost 4 bases and 0 bases respectively, with 9 bases between them. CDR3 region: CASSGLGTNTGELFF. The CDR3 DNA reads as TGTGCCAGCAGTGGTCTAGGCACGAACACCGGGGAGCTGTTTTTT.

CDR3 sequence: CASSPWASSVYGYTF. For the CDR3, the DNA is TGTGCCAGCAGCCCTTGGGCCAGCTCAGTCTATGGCTACACCTTC. The chain joins TRBV6-5 to TRBJ1-2; unclear D gene. The length of the CDR3 is 15 residues. Trimming removed 6 bases at V and 4 bases at J, with 18 bases between. Germline V lookup: CDR1 MNHEY, CDR2 SVGAGI.